A few counts support the clone carrying this T cell receptor beta chain. In TCRdb, the 5' RACE reads were re-called with MiXCR into one record per CDR3 protein. The sample lists 610,000 or so distinct CDR3 sequences; more than 9% were seen once. The trim removed 3 bases at V and 6 bases at J, leaving 9 bases unmatched. This CDR3 is 15 amino acids long. Germline values: CDR1 MDHEN, CDR2 SYDVKM. This entry comes from a study of T cells after yellow fever vaccination. The specimen comprised PBMCs, sampled on the day of the yellow fever booster vaccination. The TCR originated in a man aged 25-45 years who received the YFV17D yellow fever vaccine. V and J are TRBV28 and TRBJ2-7, with 9 bases lining up with TRBD2. CDR3 sequence (DNA): TGTGCCAGCAGTTTTTATCGGCGGGAGGGCGCCGAGCAGTACTTC. Translating gives CASSFYRREGAEQYF.